Listed below are T cell receptor beta chains from one sample, sequenced in a study of shared clonotypes between healthy human individuals. Profiling relied on immunoSEQ multiplex PCR, and the TCRdb table lists in-frame clones only, not all of them. The profile shows some 2.3 million clones, about 92% of them singletons. Sequencing used naive CD4+ T cells from PBMCs. The origin of the receptors is a man between 18 and 35 years old in good health. Some clones in this sample may be carry-over from other donors' samples. Each CDR3 is given with its conserved first and last residue. The order of the fields is clone size, D gene, J gene, V gene, CDR3 DNA, CDR3 protein. The D gene is left open where the match is weak. Size is stated for part of the rows, as once, few or many counts, or as a class when the clone is expanded.

abundance: -
d_gene: TRBD2
j_gene: TRBJ2-4
v_gene: TRBV9
CDR3nt: TGTGCCAGCAGCCCAGGACTAGCGGGAGGGCCTTTAGAAAACATTCAGTACTTC
CDR3aa: CASSPGLAGGPLENIQYF

abundance: -
d_gene: TRBD1
j_gene: TRBJ1-2
v_gene: TRBV27
CDR3nt: TGTGCCAGCAGTTTAAGGGGGACAGACAGATTCTATGGCTACACCTTC
CDR3aa: CASSLRGTDRFYGYTF

abundance: -
d_gene: -
j_gene: TRBJ1-6
v_gene: TRBV6-5
CDR3nt: TGTGCCAGCAGTTTAACGGGGGTGAATTCACCCCTCCACTTT
CDR3aa: CASSLTGVNSPLHF

abundance: -
d_gene: TRBD1
j_gene: TRBJ2-3
v_gene: TRBV28
CDR3nt: TGTGCCAGCAGTTTACCGACCGGGACAGGGGATCGCGATACGCAGTATTTT
CDR3aa: CASSLPTGTGDRDTQYF

abundance: -
d_gene: -
j_gene: TRBJ2-1
v_gene: TRBV29-1
CDR3nt: TGCAGTCATCGGGGGAGCTCCTACAATGAGCAGTTCTTC
CDR3aa: CSHRGSSYNEQFF

abundance: -
d_gene: TRBD1
j_gene: TRBJ1-5
v_gene: TRBV6-5
CDR3nt: TGTGCCAGCAGTTCCGGACAGGGGACCAATCAGCCCCAGCATTTT
CDR3aa: CASSSGQGTNQPQHF

abundance: -
d_gene: TRBD1
j_gene: TRBJ2-2
v_gene: TRBV6-5
CDR3nt: TGTGCCAGCAGTTTACAGGGGGCGCTCGCCGGGGAGCTGTTTTTT
CDR3aa: CASSLQGALAGELFF

abundance: few
d_gene: -
j_gene: TRBJ1-1
v_gene: TRBV29-1
CDR3nt: TGCAGCGTTGAAGTCCCCGGGACGTACACTGAAGCTTTCTTT
CDR3aa: CSVEVPGTYTEAFF

abundance: -
d_gene: -
j_gene: TRBJ2-1
v_gene: TRBV2
CDR3nt: TGTGCCAGCAGACTCGTCAATGAGCAGTTCTTC
CDR3aa: CASRLVNEQFF

abundance: -
d_gene: TRBD1
j_gene: TRBJ2-2
v_gene: TRBV19
CDR3nt: TGTGCCAGTAGTACCGGACAGGGAGTCGGGTACGCGAACACCGGGGAGCTGTTTTTT
CDR3aa: CASSTGQGVGYANTGELFF

abundance: once
d_gene: -
j_gene: TRBJ2-6
v_gene: TRBV27
CDR3nt: TGTGCCAGCAGTTCCCAAGGTGGGGCCAACGTCCTGACTTTC
CDR3aa: CASSSQGGANVLTF

abundance: -
d_gene: TRBD1
j_gene: TRBJ1-5
v_gene: TRBV7-2
CDR3nt: TGTGCCAGCAGCCGCCAGGGGGCTAGCAATCAGCCCCAGCATTTT
CDR3aa: CASSRQGASNQPQHF

abundance: -
d_gene: TRBD1
j_gene: TRBJ2-7
v_gene: TRBV6-5
CDR3nt: TGTGCCAGCAGTTTCGGGGACAGGGGCTACGAGCAGTACTTC
CDR3aa: CASSFGDRGYEQYF

abundance: -
d_gene: TRBD2
j_gene: TRBJ2-1
v_gene: TRBV9
CDR3nt: TGTGCCAGCAGCCCGGACCCGACTAGCGGGAGAGAAGGTGAGCAGTTCTTC
CDR3aa: CASSPDPTSGREGEQFF

abundance: -
d_gene: TRBD2
j_gene: TRBJ2-5
v_gene: TRBV11-1
CDR3nt: TGTGCCAGCAGCCCGGGACTAGCGGGAGCGGAGACCCAGTACTTC
CDR3aa: CASSPGLAGAETQYF

abundance: once
d_gene: -
j_gene: TRBJ1-1
v_gene: TRBV5-1
CDR3nt: TGCGCCAGCAGCTTCCACAGGGACACTGAAGCTTTCTTT
CDR3aa: CASSFHRDTEAFF

abundance: -
d_gene: -
j_gene: TRBJ2-1
v_gene: TRBV29-1
CDR3nt: TGCAGCGTTGCCGGATTGGGCTCCTACAATGAGCAGTTCTTC
CDR3aa: CSVAGLGSYNEQFF

abundance: -
d_gene: -
j_gene: TRBJ2-1
v_gene: TRBV28
CDR3nt: TGTGCCAGCAGTTTAAAGGTTTCCCGGGAGTTCTTC
CDR3aa: CASSLKVSREFF

abundance: -
d_gene: -
j_gene: TRBJ1-3
v_gene: TRBV7-9
CDR3nt: TGTGCCAGCAGCTTGGGAGGGGGAAACACCATATATTTT
CDR3aa: CASSLGGGNTIYF

abundance: -
d_gene: -
j_gene: TRBJ2-5
v_gene: TRBV18
CDR3nt: TGTGCCAGCTCACCAGAGCTTGGAGAGACCCAGTACTTC
CDR3aa: CASSPELGETQYF

abundance: -
d_gene: -
j_gene: TRBJ2-2
v_gene: TRBV6-1
CDR3nt: TGTGCCAGCAGTGATGGGGGGCCGAGATCGGGGGAGCTGTTTTTT
CDR3aa: CASSDGGPRSGELFF

abundance: -
d_gene: -
j_gene: TRBJ2-6
v_gene: TRBV28
CDR3nt: TGTGCCACCTCTCGTGGATCTGGGGCCAACGTCCTGACTTTC
CDR3aa: CATSRGSGANVLTF

abundance: -
d_gene: TRBD2
j_gene: TRBJ2-2
v_gene: TRBV7-3
CDR3nt: TGTGCCAGCAGTGCTAGCGGGAGAGGCACCGGGGAGCTGTTTTTT
CDR3aa: CASSASGRGTGELFF

abundance: -
d_gene: -
j_gene: TRBJ2-2
v_gene: TRBV30
CDR3nt: TGTGCCTGGAGTGTACTTGGCAGTAACACCGGGGAGCTGTTTTTT
CDR3aa: CAWSVLGSNTGELFF

abundance: -
d_gene: -
j_gene: TRBJ1-4
v_gene: TRBV7-2
CDR3nt: TGTGCCAGCAGCTTAAGGCCTTTCGGTGAAAAACTGTTTTTT
CDR3aa: CASSLRPFGEKLFF

abundance: -
d_gene: -
j_gene: TRBJ1-5
v_gene: TRBV28
CDR3nt: TGTGCCAGCGGTACAAAACAGGGTAGGGGCAATCAGCCCCAGCATTTT
CDR3aa: CASGTKQGRGNQPQHF

abundance: -
d_gene: -
j_gene: TRBJ1-2
v_gene: TRBV4-3
CDR3nt: TGCGCCAGCAGCCAAGAAGGAGAGTATGGCTACACCTTC
CDR3aa: CASSQEGEYGYTF

abundance: once
d_gene: -
j_gene: TRBJ1-5
v_gene: TRBV15
CDR3nt: TGTGCCACCAGCAGAGACAGGGATGGTAGTCAGCCCCAGCATTTT
CDR3aa: CATSRDRDGSQPQHF

abundance: -
d_gene: -
j_gene: TRBJ1-6
v_gene: TRBV2
CDR3nt: TGTGCCAGCACTACCCTAGGGGTCTATAATTCACCCCTCCACTTT
CDR3aa: CASTTLGVYNSPLHF

abundance: -
d_gene: -
j_gene: TRBJ1-2
v_gene: TRBV6-1
CDR3nt: TGTGCCAGCAGTAACCGGGACGGCTATGGCTACACCTTC
CDR3aa: CASSNRDGYGYTF

abundance: -
d_gene: TRBD1
j_gene: TRBJ2-3
v_gene: TRBV5-1
CDR3nt: TGCGCCAGCTCCGGGACAGGCGCTAGCACAGATACGCAGTATTTT
CDR3aa: CASSGTGASTDTQYF

abundance: -
d_gene: -
j_gene: TRBJ2-2
v_gene: TRBV9
CDR3nt: TGTGCCAGCAGCGTAGTTCGGACGGCGAACACCGGGGAGCTGTTTTTT
CDR3aa: CASSVVRTANTGELFF

abundance: -
d_gene: -
j_gene: TRBJ2-3
v_gene: TRBV7-2
CDR3nt: TGTGCCAGCAGCCGGGGACACCAGGGGAGTACGCAGTATTTT
CDR3aa: CASSRGHQGSTQYF